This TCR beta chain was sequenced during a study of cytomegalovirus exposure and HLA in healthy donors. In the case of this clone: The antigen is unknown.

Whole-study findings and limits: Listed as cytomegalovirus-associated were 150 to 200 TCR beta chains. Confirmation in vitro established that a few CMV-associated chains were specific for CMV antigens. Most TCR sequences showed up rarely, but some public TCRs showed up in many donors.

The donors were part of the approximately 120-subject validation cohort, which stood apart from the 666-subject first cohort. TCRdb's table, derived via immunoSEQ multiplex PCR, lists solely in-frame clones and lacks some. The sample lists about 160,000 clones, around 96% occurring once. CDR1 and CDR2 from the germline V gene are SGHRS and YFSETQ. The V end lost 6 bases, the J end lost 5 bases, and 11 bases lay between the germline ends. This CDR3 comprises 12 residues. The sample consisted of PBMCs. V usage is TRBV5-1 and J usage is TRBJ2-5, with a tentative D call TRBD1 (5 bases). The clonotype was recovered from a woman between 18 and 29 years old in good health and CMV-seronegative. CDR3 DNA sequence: TGCGCCAGCAAGACAGATGGGGAGACCCAGTACTTC. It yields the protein CASKTDGETQYF.